This entry is about one T cell receptor (beta chain). Its specificity is unknown. The authors reverse transcribed all of the isolated RNA, so sequencing captured expressed TCRB transcripts. Produced via immunoSEQ multiplex PCR; TCRdb's table is partial and in-frame only. In the table there are about half a million clones, approximately 30% of which are singletons. This specimen belongs to a study of beta chain features in type 1 diabetes. Whole-study findings and limits: VDJ junctions from type 1 diabetes patients carried fewer insertions and larger deletions.

Trimming stripped 0 bases from V and 3 bases from J, with 8 bases between. Looked up from germline, CDR1 is KGHSH and CDR2 is LQKENI. This CDR3 spans 14 amino acids. The chain has TRBV18 and TRBJ2-5; no firm D call. This sequence was found in a man aged 18 to 29 in good health. The sequenced sample was naive CD4+ T cells from blood. Here the CDR3 DNA reads TGTGCCAGCTCACCACCCTCACCGAAAGAGACCCAGTACTTC. Translation gives CASSPPSPKETQYF.